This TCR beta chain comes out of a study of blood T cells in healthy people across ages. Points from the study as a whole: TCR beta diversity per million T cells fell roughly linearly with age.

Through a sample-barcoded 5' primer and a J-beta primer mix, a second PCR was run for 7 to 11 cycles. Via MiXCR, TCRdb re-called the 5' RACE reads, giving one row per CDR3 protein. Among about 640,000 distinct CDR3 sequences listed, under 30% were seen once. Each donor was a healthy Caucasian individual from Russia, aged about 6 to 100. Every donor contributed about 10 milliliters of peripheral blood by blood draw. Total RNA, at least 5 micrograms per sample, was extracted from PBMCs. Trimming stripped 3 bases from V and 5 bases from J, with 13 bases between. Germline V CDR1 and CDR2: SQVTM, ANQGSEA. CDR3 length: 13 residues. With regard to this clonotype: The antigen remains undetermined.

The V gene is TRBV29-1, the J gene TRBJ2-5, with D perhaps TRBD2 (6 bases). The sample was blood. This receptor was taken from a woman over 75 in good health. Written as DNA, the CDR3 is TGCAGCGTTGACCGGGGGAGCCAGGAGACCCAGTACTTC. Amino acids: CSVDRGSQETQYF.